Here is one T cell receptor (beta chain) with its context. These data are taken from a study of PD-L1 blockade in urothelial cancer. Study details: Blood analysis was done at 3 weeks (second dose) and 6 weeks after treatment began.

Sample time point: pretreatment peripheral blood. The patients had locally advanced or metastatic urothelial carcinoma. Unmatched junction bases numbered 6, after V lost 3 bases and J lost 3 bases. This CDR3 is built from 15 residues. The germline gives CDR1 KGHSH, CDR2 LQKENI. Method: immunoSEQ multiplex PCR; TCRdb's copy keeps in-frame clones and lacks some. This sample has 86,000 or so clones, with roughly 84% found just once. The chain links TRBV18 to TRBJ2-5, with 8 bases lining up with TRBD2. The sequencing used PBMCs, collected around atezolizumab (anti-PD-L1) treatment. The sequence came from a man aged 60 to 75 with urothelial cancer. The CDR3 sequence: CASSPGSGTKETQYF. In DNA, the CDR3 is TGTGCCAGCTCACCGGGTAGCGGGACAAAAGAGACCCAGTACTTC.